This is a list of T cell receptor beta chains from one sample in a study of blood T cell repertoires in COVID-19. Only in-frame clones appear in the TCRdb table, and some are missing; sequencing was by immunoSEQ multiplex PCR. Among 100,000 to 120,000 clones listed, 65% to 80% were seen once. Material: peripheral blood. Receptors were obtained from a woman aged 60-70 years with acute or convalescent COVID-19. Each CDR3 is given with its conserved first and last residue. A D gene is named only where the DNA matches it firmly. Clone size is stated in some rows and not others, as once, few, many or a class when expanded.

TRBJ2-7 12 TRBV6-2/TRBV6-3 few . CASSYPGVEQYF TGTGCCAGCAGTTACCCGGGGGTCGAGCAGTACTTC
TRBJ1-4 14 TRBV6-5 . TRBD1 CASKTGGAGEKLFF TGTGCCAGCAAGACAGGGGGCGCTGGGGAAAAACTGTTTTTT
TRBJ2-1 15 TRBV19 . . CASSIEDQRYNEQFF TGTGCCAGTAGTATAGAGGACCAGCGGTACAATGAGCAGTTCTTC
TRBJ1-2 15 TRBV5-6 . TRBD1 CASSLVGAGGYGYTF TGTGCCAGCAGCTTGGTAGGGGCAGGGGGCTATGGCTACACCTTC
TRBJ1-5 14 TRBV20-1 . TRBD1 CSASVTGTNQPQHF TGCAGTGCTAGTGTGACAGGGACCAATCAGCCCCAGCATTTT
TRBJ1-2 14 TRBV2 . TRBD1 CASLKGDRTYGYTF TGTGCCAGCCTGAAAGGGGACAGGACCTATGGCTACACCTTC
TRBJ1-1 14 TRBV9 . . CASSERQMNTEAFF TGTGCCAGCAGCGAGCGGCAGATGAACACTGAAGCTTTCTTT
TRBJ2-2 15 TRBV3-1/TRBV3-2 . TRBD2 CASSFSGVDTGELFF TGTGCCAGCAGCTTTAGCGGGGTGGACACCGGGGAGCTGTTTTTT
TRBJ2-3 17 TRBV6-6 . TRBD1 CASSPGQGARRTDTQYF TGTGCCAGCAGTCCGGGACAGGGGGCGAGGAGGACAGATACGCAGTATTTT
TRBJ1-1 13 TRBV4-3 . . CASSSGVSTEAFF TGCGCCAGCAGTTCAGGGGTGAGCACTGAAGCTTTCTTT
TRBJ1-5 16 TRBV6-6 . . CASSYGGDGSRKPQHF TGTGCCAGCAGTTACGGGGGGGATGGCAGTAGGAAGCCCCAGCATTTT
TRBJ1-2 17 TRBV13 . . CASSISLYPAGHYGYTF TGTGCCAGCAGCATTTCGCTATACCCTGCAGGGCACTATGGCTACACCTTC
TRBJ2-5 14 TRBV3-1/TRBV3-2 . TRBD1 CASSSRTGVETQYF TGTGCCAGCAGCTCCCGGACAGGGGTGGAGACCCAGTACTTC
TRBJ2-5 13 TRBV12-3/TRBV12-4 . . CASSFGQKETQYF TGTGCCAGCAGTTTTGGACAGAAAGAGACCCAGTACTTC
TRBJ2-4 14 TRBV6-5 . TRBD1 CASSYSKGQNIQYF TGTGCCAGCAGTTACTCGAAGGGACAGAACATTCAGTACTTC
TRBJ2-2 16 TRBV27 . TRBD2 CASSLSAGGWTGELFF TGTGCCAGCAGTTTATCAGCGGGGGGTTGGACCGGGGAGCTGTTTTTT
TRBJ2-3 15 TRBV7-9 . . CASSLVSGNTDTQYF TGTGCCAGCAGCTTAGTTTCAGGGAACACAGATACGCAGTATTTT
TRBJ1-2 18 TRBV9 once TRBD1 CASSIETTGGYFYYGYTF TGTGCCAGCAGCATCGAAACGACAGGGGGTTATTTTTACTATGGCTACACCTTC
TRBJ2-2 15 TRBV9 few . CASSVVGSNTGELFF TGTGCCAGCAGCGTAGTCGGGTCGAACACCGGGGAGCTGTTTTTT
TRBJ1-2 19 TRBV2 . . CASMGDTANRLTINYGYTF TGTGCCAGCATGGGGGACACCGCAAACCGACTAACTATAAACTATGGCTACACCTTC
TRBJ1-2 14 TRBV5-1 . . CASSVQGADYGYTF TGCGCCAGCAGTGTCCAAGGGGCTGACTATGGCTACACCTTC
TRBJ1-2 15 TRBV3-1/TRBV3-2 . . CASSQVPGLSYGYTF TGTGCCAGCAGCCAAGTTCCAGGTCTTAGCTATGGCTACACCTTC
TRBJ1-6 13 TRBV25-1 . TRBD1 CASGRDRNSPLHF TGTGCCAGCGGCCGGGACAGGAATTCACCCCTCCACTTT
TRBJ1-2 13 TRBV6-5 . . CASSYSGGYGYTF TGTGCCAGCAGTTACTCGGGAGGTTATGGCTACACCTTC
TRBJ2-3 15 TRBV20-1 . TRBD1 CSASQGTENTDTQYF TGCAGTGCTAGTCAGGGGACAGAGAACACAGATACGCAGTATTTT
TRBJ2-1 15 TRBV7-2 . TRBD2 CAGSLIAGAYNEQFF TGTGCCGGCAGCTTAATAGCGGGGGCGTACAATGAGCAGTTCTTC
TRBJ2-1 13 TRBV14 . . CASSYALRGLQFF TGTGCCAGCAGCTATGCGCTGAGAGGGCTGCAGTTCTTC
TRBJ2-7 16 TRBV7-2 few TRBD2 CASSTIRTSGGAEQYF TGTGCCAGCAGCACGATTAGGACTAGCGGGGGGGCCGAGCAGTACTTC
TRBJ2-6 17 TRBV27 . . CASSSRGPYSGANVLTF TGTGCCAGCAGTTCGCGGGGCCCCTACTCTGGGGCCAACGTCCTGACTTTC
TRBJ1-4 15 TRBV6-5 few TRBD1 CASSYSGTGVEKLFF TGTGCCAGCAGTTACTCCGGGACAGGGGTTGAAAAACTGTTTTTT
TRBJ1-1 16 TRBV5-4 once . CASSLSPTTLDTEAFF TGTGCCAGCAGCTTAAGTCCGACAACACTGGACACTGAAGCTTTCTTT
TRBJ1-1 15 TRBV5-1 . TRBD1 CASSADQGARAEAFF TGCGCCAGCAGCGCGGATCAGGGGGCGAGGGCTGAAGCTTTCTTT
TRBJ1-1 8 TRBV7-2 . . CASPRAFF TGTGCCAGCCCGCGTGCTTTCTTT
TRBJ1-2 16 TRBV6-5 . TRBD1 CASSYSGQGAGYGYTF TGTGCCAGCAGTTACTCGGGACAGGGGGCGGGCTATGGCTACACCTTC
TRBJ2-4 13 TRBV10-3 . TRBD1 CAIKGTAKNIQYF TGTGCCATCAAAGGGACAGCTAAAAACATTCAGTACTTC
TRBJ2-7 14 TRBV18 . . CASSPAQGSYEQYF TGTGCCAGCTCACCCGCACAGGGTTCCTACGAGCAGTACTTC
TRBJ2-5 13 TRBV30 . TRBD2 CAWRPLAGETQYF TGTGCCTGGAGGCCGCTAGCGGGGGAGACCCAGTACTTC
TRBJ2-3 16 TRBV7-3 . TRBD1 CASSARLTGGKDTQYF TGTGCCAGCAGCGCACGGTTGACAGGGGGGAAAGATACGCAGTATTTT
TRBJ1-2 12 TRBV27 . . CASSTPPGGYTF TGTGCCAGCAGTACCCCCCCGGGGGGCTACACCTTC
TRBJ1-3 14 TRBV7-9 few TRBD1 CASSPTGAGNTIYF TGTGCCAGCAGCCCGACAGGGGCAGGAAACACCATATATTTT
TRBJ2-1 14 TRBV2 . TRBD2 CASIGLAGSSEQFF TGTGCCAGCATAGGACTAGCGGGGTCGAGTGAGCAGTTCTTC
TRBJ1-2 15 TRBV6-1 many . CASSEGSGRAYGYTF TGTGCCAGCAGTGAAGGGTCAGGGAGGGCCTATGGCTACACCTTC
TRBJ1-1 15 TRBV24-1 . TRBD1 CATSDPGSGGTEAFF TGTGCCACCAGTGACCCTGGTTCAGGGGGTACTGAAGCTTTCTTT
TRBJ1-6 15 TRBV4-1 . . CASSQSIQANSPLHF TGCGCCAGCAGCCAATCGATACAGGCGAATTCACCCCTCCACTTT
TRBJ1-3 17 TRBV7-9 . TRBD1 CASRGEDRGLNGNTIYF TGTGCCAGCAGGGGAGAGGACAGGGGGCTTAACGGAAACACCATATATTTT
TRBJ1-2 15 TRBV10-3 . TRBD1 CAISELQGALYGYTF TGTGCCATCAGTGAGCTTCAGGGGGCGCTCTACGGCTACACCTTC
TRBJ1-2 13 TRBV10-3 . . CAIRPQGDYGYTF TGTGCCATCCGGCCACAGGGTGACTATGGCTACACCTTC
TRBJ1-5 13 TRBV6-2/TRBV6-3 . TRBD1 CASSRQGVQPQHF TGTGCCAGCAGTCGACAGGGGGTACAGCCCCAGCATTTT
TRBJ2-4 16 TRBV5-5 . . CASSLAGAGAGNIQYF TGTGCCAGCAGCTTGGCCGGGGCAGGGGCGGGAAACATTCAGTACTTC
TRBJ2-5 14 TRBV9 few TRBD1 CASSSTGFGETQYF TGTGCCAGCAGCTCGACAGGGTTTGGAGAGACCCAGTACTTC
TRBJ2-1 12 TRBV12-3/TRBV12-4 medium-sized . CASSLRENEQFF TGTGCCAGCAGTTTACGGGAGAATGAGCAGTTCTTC